This T cell receptor beta chain was identified during a study of T cells after yellow fever vaccination. About the study: When fractions had low cell numbers, they were prepared with SMART-Seq v4 Ultra Low Input. General study findings and limits: Primary-vaccination clones mostly resurfaced post-booster (around 96% CD4, 75% to 90% CD8). Although most clonotypes did not, a small share appeared in both CD4 and CD8 compartments.

This clonotype was recorded at least ten times. Antigen: not known. Template-switching 5'RACE yielded the TCR cDNA; a universal primer site and UMIs were added in the process. TCRdb passed the 5' RACE reads through MiXCR, listing each CDR3 protein once. The sample holds 280,000 or so distinct CDR3 sequences, approximately 8% seen once. CDR3 size: 14 residues. Trimming pared 2 bases from V and 1 base from J, leaving 7 bases between. This receptor was taken from a man between 18 and 35 years old who received the YFV17D yellow fever vaccine. The material was CD4+ T cells sorted from PBMCs, obtained 5 days after the yellow fever booster vaccination. The chain combines TRBV12-3 or TRBV12-4 with TRBJ2-3; D is ambiguous. Written as DNA, the CDR3 is TGTGCCAGCAGTTTAAAATGGGGCACAGATACGCAGTATTTT. The encoded protein is CASSLKWGTDTQYF.